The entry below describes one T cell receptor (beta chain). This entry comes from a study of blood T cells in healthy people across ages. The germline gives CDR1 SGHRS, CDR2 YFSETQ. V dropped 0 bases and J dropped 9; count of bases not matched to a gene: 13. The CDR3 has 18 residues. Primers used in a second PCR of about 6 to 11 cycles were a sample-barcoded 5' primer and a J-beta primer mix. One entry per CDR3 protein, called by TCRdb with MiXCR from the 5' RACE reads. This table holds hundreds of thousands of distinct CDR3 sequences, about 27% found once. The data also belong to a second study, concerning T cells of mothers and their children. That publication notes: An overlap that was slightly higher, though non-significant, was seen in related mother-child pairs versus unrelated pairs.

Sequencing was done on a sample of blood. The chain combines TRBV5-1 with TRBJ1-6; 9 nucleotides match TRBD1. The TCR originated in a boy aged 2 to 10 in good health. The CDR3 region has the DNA TGCGCCAGCAGCTTGGTCCCTTACCGGGGACAGGGAGGTTCACCCCTCCACTTT. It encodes CASSLVPYRGQGGSPLHF.